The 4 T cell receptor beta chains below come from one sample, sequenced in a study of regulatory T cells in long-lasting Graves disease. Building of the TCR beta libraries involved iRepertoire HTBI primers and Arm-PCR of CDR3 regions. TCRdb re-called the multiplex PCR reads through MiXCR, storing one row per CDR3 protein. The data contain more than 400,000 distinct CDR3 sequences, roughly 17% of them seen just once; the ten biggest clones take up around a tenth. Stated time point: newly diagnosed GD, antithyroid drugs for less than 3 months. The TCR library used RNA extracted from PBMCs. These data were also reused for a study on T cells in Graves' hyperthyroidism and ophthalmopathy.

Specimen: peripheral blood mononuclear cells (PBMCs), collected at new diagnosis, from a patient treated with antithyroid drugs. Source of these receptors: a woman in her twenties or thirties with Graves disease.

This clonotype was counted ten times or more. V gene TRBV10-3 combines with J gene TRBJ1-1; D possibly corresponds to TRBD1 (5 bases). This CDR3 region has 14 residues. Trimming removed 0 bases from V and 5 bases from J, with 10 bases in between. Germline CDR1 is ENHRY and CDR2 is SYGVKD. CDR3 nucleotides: TGTGCCATCAGTGAGTCTTTTCCAGGGACTGAAGCTTTCTTT. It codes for CAISESFPGTEAFF.

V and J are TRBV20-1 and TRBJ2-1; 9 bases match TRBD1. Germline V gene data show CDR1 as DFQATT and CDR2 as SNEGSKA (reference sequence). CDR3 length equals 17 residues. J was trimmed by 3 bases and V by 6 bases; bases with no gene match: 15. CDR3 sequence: CSAPRDRVPTLYNEQFF. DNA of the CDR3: TGCAGTGCGCCCCGGGACAGGGTCCCCACCCTCTACAATGAGCAGTTCTTC.

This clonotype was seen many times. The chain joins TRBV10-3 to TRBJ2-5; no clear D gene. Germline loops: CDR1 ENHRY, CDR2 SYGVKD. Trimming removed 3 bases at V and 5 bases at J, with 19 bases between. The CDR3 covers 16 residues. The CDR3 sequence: CAISDGTFGQQETQYF. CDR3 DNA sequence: TGTGCCATCAGTGATGGCACGTTCGGGCAGCAGGAGACCCAGTACTTC.

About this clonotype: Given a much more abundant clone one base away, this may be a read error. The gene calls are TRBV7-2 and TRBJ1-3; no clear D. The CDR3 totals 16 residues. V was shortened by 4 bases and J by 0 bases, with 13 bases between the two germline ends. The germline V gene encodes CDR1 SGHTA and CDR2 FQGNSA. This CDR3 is CASSSATASSGNTIYF. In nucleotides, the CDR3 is TGTGCCAGCAGCTCAGCCACCGCTAGCTCTGGAAACACCATATATTTT.